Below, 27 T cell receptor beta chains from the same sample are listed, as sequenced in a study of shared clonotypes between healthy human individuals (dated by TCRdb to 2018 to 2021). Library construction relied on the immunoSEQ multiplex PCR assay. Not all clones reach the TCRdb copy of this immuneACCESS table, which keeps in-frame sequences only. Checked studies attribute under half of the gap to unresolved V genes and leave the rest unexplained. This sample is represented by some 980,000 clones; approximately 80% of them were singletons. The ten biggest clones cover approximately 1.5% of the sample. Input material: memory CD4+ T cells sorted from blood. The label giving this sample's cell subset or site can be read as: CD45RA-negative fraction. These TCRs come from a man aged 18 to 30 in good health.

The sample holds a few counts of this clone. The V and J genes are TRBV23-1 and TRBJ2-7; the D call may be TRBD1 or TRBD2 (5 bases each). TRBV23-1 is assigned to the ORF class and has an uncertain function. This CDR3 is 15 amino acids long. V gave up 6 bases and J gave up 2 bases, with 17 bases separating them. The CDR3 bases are TGCGCCAGCAGACGCCTGGGGACGGTTACCTACGAGCAGTACTTC. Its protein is CASRRLGTVTYEQYF.

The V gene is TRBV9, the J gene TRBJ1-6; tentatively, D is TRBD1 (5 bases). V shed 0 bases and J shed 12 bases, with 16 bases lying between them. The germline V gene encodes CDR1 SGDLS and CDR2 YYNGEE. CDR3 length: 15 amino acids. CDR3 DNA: TGTGCCAGCAGCGTAGGGGCAGGGAAATCAGAACCCCTCCACTTT. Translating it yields CASSVGAGKSEPLHF.

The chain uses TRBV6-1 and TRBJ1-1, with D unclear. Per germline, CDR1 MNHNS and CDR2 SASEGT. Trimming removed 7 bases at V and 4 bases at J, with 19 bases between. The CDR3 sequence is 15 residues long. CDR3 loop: CASTARVGPSTEAFF. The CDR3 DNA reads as TGTGCCAGCACCGCGAGGGTCGGGCCCAGCACTGAAGCTTTCTTT.

The CDR3 protein is CASSSQGARTGNTIYF. In DNA, the CDR3 is TGTGCCAGCAGCTCTCAGGGGGCGCGTACTGGAAACACCATATATTTT. This sequence joins TRBV13 and TRBJ1-3; 8 nucleotides match TRBD1. After removal of 4 bases from V and 2 bases from J, the junction contained 7 bases not matched to a gene. Germline V lookup: CDR1 PRHDT, CDR2 FYEKMQ (reference sequence). The CDR3 runs 16 residues.

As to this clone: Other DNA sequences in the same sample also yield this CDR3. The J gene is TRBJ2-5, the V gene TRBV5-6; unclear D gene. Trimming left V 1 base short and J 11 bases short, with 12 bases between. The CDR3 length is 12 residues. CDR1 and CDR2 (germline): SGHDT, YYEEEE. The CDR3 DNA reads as TGTGCCAGCAGCTTGAATTTAGAAACACAGTACTTC. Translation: CASSLNLETQYF.

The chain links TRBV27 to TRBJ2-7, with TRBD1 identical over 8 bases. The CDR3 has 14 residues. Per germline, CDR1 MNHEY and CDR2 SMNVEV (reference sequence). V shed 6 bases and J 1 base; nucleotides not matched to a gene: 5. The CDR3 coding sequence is TGTGCCAGCAGGCCTAGGACAGGGTCCTACGAGCAGTACTTC. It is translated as CASRPRTGSYEQYF.

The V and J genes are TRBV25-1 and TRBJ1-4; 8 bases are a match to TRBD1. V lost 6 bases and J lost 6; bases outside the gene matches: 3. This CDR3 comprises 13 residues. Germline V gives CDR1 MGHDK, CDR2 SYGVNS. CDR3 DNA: TGTGCCAGCAGGGACAGGGCGGATGAAAAACTGTTTTTT. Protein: CASRDRADEKLFF.

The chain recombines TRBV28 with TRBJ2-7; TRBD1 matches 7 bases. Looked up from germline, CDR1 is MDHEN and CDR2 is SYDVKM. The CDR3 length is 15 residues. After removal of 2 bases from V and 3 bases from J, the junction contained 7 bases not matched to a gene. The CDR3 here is CASSLQDRWIYEQYF. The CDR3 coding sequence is TGTGCCAGCAGTTTACAGGACAGGTGGATCTACGAGCAGTACTTC.

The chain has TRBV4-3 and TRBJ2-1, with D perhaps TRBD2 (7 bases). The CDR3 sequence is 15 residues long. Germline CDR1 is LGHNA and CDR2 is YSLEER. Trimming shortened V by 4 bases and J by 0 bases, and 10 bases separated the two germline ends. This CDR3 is CASSRGGGSYNEQFF. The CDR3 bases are TGCGCCAGCAGCCGGGGAGGGGGCTCCTACAATGAGCAGTTCTTC.

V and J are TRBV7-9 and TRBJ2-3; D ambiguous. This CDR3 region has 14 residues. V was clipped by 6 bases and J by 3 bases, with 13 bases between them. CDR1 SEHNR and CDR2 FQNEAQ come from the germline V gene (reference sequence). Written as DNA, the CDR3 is TGTGCCAGCAGTTACGAAGGGCTTACAGATACGCAGTATTTT. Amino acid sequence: CASSYEGLTDTQYF.

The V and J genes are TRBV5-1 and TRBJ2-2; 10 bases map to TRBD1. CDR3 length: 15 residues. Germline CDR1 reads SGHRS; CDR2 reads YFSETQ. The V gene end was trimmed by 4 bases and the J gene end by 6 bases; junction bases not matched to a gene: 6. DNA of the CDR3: TGCGCCAGCAGCATAGGACAGGGGGTATCCGGGGAGCTGTTTTTT. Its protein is CASSIGQGVSGELFF. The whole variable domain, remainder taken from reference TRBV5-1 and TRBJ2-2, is KAGVTQTPRYLIKTRGQQVTLSCSPISGHRSVSWYQQTPGQGLQFLFEYFSETQRNKGNFPGRFSGRQFSNSRSEMNVSTLELGDSALYLCASSIGQGVSGELFFGEGSRLTVL.

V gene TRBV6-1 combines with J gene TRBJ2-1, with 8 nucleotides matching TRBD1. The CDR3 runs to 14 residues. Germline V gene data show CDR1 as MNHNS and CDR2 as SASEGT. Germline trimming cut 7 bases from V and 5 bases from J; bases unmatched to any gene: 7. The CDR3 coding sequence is TGTGCCAGCATAGGAGACAGGGGCCACAATGAGCAGTTCTTC. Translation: CASIGDRGHNEQFF.

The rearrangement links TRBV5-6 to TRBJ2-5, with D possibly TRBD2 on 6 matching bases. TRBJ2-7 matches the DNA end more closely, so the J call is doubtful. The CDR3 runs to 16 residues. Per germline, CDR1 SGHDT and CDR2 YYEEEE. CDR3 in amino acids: CASSLRASASSYEQYF. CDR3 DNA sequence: TGTGCCAGCAGCTTGAGGGCTAGCGCGAGCTCCTACGAGCAGTACTTC.

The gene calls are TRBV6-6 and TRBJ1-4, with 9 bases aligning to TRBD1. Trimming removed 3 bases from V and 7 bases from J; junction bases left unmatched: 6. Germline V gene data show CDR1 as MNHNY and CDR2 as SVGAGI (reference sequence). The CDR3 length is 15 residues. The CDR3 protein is CASSYSGTGFEKLFF. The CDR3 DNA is TGTGCCAGCAGTTATTCCGGGACAGGGTTTGAAAAACTGTTTTTT.

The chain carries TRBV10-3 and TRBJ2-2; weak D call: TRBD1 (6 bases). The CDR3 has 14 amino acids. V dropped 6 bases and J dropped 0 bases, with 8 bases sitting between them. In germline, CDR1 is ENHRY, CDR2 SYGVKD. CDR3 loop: CAISRTANTGELFF. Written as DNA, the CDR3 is TGTGCCATCAGCCGGACAGCGAACACCGGGGAGCTGTTTTTT.

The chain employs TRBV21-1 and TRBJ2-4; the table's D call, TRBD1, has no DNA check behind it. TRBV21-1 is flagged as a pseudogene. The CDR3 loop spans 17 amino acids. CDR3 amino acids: CASSEKDIPIAKNIQYF. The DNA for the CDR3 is TGTGCCAGCAGCGAAAAGGACATTCCAATAGCCAAAAACATTCAGTACTTC.

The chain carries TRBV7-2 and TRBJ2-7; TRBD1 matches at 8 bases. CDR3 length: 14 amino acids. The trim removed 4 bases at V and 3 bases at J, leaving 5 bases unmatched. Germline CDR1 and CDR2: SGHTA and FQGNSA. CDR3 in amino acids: CASSSGQGYYEQYF. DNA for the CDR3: TGTGCCAGCAGCTCCGGACAGGGCTACTACGAGCAGTACTTC.

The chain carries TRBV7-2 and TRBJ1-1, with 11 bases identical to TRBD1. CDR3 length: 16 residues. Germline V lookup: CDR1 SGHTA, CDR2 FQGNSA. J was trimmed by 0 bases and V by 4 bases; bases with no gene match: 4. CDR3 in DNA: TGTGCCAGCAGCTGGACAGGGGGCCCTATGAACACTGAAGCTTTCTTT. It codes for CASSWTGGPMNTEAFF.

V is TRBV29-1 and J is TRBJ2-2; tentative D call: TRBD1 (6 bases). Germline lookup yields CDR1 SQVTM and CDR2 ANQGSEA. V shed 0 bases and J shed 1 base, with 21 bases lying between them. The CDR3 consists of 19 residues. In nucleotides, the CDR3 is TGCAGCGTTGAAGAGGGGGCCATACAGGGCCGGAGGAACACCGGGGAGCTGTTTTTT. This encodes CSVEEGAIQGRRNTGELFF.

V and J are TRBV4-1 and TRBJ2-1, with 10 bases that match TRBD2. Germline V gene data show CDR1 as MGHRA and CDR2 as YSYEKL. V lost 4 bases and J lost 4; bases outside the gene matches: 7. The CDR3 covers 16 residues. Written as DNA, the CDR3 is TGCGCCAGCAGCCGCCTTACTAGCGGGGTATACAATGAGCAGTTCTTC. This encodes CASSRLTSGVYNEQFF.

The CDR3 DNA is TGTGCCAGCTCACCTCGTTACTCCTACGAGCAGTACTTC. This gives the protein CASSPRYSYEQYF. J is TRBJ2-7 and V is TRBV18; D not resolved. The germline V gene encodes CDR1 KGHSH and CDR2 LQKENI. V was cut by 3 bases and J by 0 bases, with 6 bases left in between. This CDR3 has 13 residues. The full variable domain, in which reference TRBV18 and TRBJ2-7 provide the parts outside the CDR3, is NAGVMQNPRHLVRRRGQEARLRCSPMKGHSHVYWYRQLPEEGLKFMVYLQKENIIDESGMPKERFSAEFPKEGPSILRIQQVVRGDSAAYFCASSPRYSYEQYFGPGTRLTVT.

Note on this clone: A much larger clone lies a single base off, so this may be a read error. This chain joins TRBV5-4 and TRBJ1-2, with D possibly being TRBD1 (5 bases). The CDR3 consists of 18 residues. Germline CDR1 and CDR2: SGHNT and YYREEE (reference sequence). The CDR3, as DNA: TGTACCAGCAGCTTGGCCGACAGATTCCCAATTGGGCGTTATGGCTACACCTTC. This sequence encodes CTSSLADRFPIGRYGYTF.

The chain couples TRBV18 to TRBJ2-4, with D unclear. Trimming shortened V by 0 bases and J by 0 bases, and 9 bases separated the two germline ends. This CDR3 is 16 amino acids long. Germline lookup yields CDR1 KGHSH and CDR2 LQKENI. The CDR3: CASSPPPRAAKNIQYF. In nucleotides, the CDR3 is TGTGCCAGCTCACCACCTCCTAGGGCAGCCAAAAACATTCAGTACTTC.

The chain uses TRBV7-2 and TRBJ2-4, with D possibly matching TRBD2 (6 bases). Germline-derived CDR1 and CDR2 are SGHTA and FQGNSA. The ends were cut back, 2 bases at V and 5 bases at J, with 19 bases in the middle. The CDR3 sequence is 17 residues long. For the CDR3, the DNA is TGTGCCAGCAGCTTAATGGGGGGAGGAACCTCCGAAAACATTCAGTACTTC. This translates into CASSLMGGGTSENIQYF. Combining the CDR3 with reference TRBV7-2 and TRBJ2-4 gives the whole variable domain GAGVSQSPSNKVTEKGKDVELRCDPISGHTALYWYRQSLGQGLEFLIYFQGNSAPDKSGLPSDRFSAERTGGSVSTLTIQRTQQEDSAVYLCASSLMGGGTSENIQYFGAGTRLSVL.

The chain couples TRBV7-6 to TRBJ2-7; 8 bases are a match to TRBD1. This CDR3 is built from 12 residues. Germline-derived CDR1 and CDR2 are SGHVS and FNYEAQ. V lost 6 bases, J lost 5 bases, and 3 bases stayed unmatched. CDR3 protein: CASSPGGNEQYF. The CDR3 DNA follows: TGTGCCAGCAGTCCAGGGGGCAACGAGCAGTACTTC.

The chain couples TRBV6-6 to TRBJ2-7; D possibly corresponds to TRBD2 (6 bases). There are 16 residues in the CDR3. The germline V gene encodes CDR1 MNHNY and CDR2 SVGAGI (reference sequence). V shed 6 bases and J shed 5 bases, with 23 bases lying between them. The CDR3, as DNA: TGTGCCAGCAGCCGACTACGGGAGTCCTACGTAGACGAGCAGTACTTC. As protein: CASSRLRESYVDEQYF.

The CDR3 loop reads CASSPLASGNNEQFF. The CDR3 DNA is TGCGCCAGCAGCCCCCTCGCCTCTGGGAACAATGAGCAGTTCTTC. J is TRBJ2-1 and V is TRBV5-1; D not resolved. CDR3 size: 15 residues. Germline V gene data show CDR1 as SGHRS and CDR2 as YFSETQ. Trimming took off 4 bases at V and 5 bases at J, with 16 bases between the two ends. The whole variable domain, filled in from reference TRBV5-1 and TRBJ2-1, reads KAGVTQTPRYLIKTRGQQVTLSCSPISGHRSVSWYQQTPGQGLQFLFEYFSETQRNKGNFPGRFSGRQFSNSRSEMNVSTLELGDSALYLCASSPLASGNNEQFFGPGTRLTVL.